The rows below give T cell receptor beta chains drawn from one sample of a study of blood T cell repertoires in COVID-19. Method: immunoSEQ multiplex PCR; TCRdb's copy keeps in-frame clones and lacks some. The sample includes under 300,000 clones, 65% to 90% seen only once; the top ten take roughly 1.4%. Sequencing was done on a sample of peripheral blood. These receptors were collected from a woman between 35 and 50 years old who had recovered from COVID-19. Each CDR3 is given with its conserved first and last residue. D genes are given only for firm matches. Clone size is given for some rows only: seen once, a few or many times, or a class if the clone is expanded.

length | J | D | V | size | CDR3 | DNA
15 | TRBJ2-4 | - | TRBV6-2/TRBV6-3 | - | CASSDGQRVKNIQYF | TGTGCCAGCAGTGACGGACAGAGAGTAAAAAACATTCAGTACTTC
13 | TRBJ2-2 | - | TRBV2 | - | CASSAQDTGELFF | TGTGCCAGCAGTGCACAGGACACCGGGGAGCTGTTTTTT
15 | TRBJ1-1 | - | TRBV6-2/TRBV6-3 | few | CASRSPTGSDTEAFF | TGTGCCAGCCGTTCCCCGACGGGGTCTGACACTGAAGCTTTCTTT
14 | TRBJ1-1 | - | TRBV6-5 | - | CASSYGAGKAEAFF | TGTGCCAGCAGTTACGGGGCCGGCAAGGCTGAAGCTTTCTTT
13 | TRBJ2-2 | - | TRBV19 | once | CASSIVYLGELFF | TGTGCCAGTAGTATAGTTTATTTGGGGGAGCTGTTTTTT
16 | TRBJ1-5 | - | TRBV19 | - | CASKSRFEWSNQPQHF | TGTGCCAGTAAGTCCAGATTTGAATGGAGCAATCAGCCCCAGCATTTT
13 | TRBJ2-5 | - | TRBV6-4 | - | CASSERGGETQYF | TGTGCCAGCAGTGAAAGGGGGGGAGAGACCCAGTACTTC
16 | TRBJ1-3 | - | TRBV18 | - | CASSSTSAPGGNTIYF | TGTGCCAGCTCAAGTACGTCGGCACCGGGTGGAAACACCATATATTTT
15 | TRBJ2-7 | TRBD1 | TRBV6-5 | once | CASRPGTGSSYEQYF | TGTGCCAGCAGGCCCGGGACAGGGTCCTCCTACGAGCAGTACTTC
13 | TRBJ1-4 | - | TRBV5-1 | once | CASSVVANEKLFF | TGCGCCAGCAGTGTTGTAGCTAATGAAAAACTGTTTTTT
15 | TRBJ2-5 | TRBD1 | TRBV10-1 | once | CASSSGQRGQETQYF | TGCGCCAGCAGTTCGGGACAGAGGGGACAAGAGACCCAGTACTTC
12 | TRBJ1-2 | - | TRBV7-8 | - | CASSQDRFDYTF | TGTGCCAGCAGCCAAGACAGGTTTGACTACACCTTC
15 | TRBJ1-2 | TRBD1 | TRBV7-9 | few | CASSHWDRENYGYTF | TGTGCCAGCAGCCACTGGGACAGGGAAAACTATGGCTACACCTTC
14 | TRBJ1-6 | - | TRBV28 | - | CASSLTGTHSPLHF | TGTGCCAGCAGTTTAACAGGGACGCATTCACCCCTCCACTTT
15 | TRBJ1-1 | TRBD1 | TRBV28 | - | CASRTPGQQNTEAFF | TGTGCCAGCAGGACACCGGGACAGCAGAACACTGAAGCTTTCTTT
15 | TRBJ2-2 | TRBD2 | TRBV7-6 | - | CASSFRRGDTGELFF | TGTGCCAGCAGCTTCCGCCGGGGGGACACCGGGGAGCTGTTTTTT
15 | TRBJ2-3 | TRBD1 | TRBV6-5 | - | CASDDRGSSTDTQYF | TGTGCCAGCGACGACAGGGGTTCCAGCACAGATACGCAGTATTTT
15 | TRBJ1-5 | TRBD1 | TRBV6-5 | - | CASSFRTGGNQPQHF | TGTGCCAGCAGTTTCCGGACAGGGGGTAATCAGCCCCAGCATTTT
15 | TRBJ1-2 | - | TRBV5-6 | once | CASSPAGMGGYGYTF | TGTGCCAGCAGCCCGGCGGGCATGGGGGGCTATGGCTACACCTTC
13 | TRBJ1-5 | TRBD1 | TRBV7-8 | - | CASSLRQGEPQHF | TGTGCCAGCAGCTTAAGACAGGGGGAGCCCCAGCATTTT
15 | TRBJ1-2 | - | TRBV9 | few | CASSVDRDPRYGYTF | TGTGCCAGCAGCGTAGATCGGGATCCCCGGTATGGCTACACCTTC
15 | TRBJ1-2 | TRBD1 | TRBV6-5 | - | CASRRETGPNYGYTF | TGTGCCAGCAGAAGAGAGACAGGGCCGAACTATGGCTACACCTTC
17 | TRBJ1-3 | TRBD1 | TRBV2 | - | CASSGMGTGGYGNTIYF | TGTGCCAGCAGTGGAATGGGTACAGGGGGCTATGGAAACACCATATATTTT
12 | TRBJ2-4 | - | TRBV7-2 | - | CASSLQENIQYF | TGTGCCAGCAGCTTACAGGAAAACATTCAGTACTTC
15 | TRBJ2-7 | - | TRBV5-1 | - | CASSLGTAEIYEQYF | TGCGCCAGCAGCTTGGGGACAGCGGAAATCTACGAGCAGTACTTC
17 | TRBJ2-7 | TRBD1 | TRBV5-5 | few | CASSGRGTGASFISQYF | TGTGCCAGCAGCGGACGGGGGACAGGGGCATCCTTTATTTCGCAGTACTTC
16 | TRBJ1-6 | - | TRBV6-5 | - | CASSYSEGAFNSPLHF | TGTGCCAGCAGTTACTCGGAGGGCGCGTTTAATTCACCCCTCCACTTT
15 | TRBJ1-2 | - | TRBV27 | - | CASSSITRANYGYTF | TGTGCCAGCAGTTCAATTACGAGAGCTAACTATGGCTACACCTTC
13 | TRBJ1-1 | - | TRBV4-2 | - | CASSKQENTEAFF | TGTGCCAGCAGCAAACAGGAGAACACTGAAGCTTTCTTT
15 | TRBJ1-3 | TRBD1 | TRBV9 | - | CASSDRTGSGNTIYF | TGTGCCAGCAGCGACAGGACAGGCTCTGGAAACACCATATATTTT
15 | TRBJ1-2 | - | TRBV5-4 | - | CASSLGGLGNYGYTF | TGTGCCAGCAGCTTAGGGGGACTAGGGAACTATGGCTACACCTTC
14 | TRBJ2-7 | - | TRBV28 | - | CATSKTASPYEQYF | TGTGCCACCTCTAAGACAGCCTCTCCCTACGAGCAGTACTTC
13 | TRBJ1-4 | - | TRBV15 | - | CATSSSRYEKLFF | TGTGCCACCAGCAGTAGTCGGTATGAAAAACTGTTTTTT
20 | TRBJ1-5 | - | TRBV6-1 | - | CASSEVRLGDKHYSNQPQHF | TGTGCCAGCAGTGAAGTTAGGCTAGGGGACAAACACTATAGCAATCAGCCCCAGCATTTT
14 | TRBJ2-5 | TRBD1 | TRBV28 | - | CASSLTGAQETQYF | TGTGCCAGCAGTTTGACAGGGGCCCAAGAGACCCAGTACTTC
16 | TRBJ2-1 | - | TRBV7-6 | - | CASSSSSGWFYNEQFF | TGTGCCAGCAGTTCAAGCAGCGGGTGGTTCTACAATGAGCAGTTCTTC
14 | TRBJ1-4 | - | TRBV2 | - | CASSEDETGEKLFF | TGTGCCAGCAGTGAGGACGAAACGGGGGAAAAACTGTTTTTT
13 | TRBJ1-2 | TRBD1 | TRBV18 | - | CASSVQGIYGYTF | TGTGCCAGCTCCGTACAGGGGATCTATGGCTACACCTTC
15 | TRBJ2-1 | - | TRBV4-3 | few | CASSLRDLPYNEQFF | TGCGCCAGCAGCCTCCGGGACTTGCCCTACAATGAGCAGTTCTTC
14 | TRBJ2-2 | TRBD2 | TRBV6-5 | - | CASSSGANTGELFF | TGTGCCAGCAGCAGCGGGGCGAACACCGGGGAGCTGTTTTTT
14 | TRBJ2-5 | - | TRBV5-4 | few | CASSARTVQETQYF | TGTGCCAGCAGCGCACGGACAGTCCAAGAGACCCAGTACTTC
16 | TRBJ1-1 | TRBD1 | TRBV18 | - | CASSPPQGQGGGEAFF | TGTGCCAGCTCACCACCGCAGGGACAGGGAGGTGGGGAAGCTTTCTTT
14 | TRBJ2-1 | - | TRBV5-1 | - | CASSLGGSAREQFF | TGCGCCAGCAGCTTAGGAGGATCGGCTCGGGAGCAGTTCTTC
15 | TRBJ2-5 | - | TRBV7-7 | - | CASSLSRGSQETQYF | TGTGCTAGCAGTTTAAGCCGGGGGAGTCAAGAGACCCAGTACTTC
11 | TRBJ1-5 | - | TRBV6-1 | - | CASSSSPPQHF | TGTGCCAGCAGTTCGTCTCCGCCCCAGCATTTT
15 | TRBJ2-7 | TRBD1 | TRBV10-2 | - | CASSDVGQGIHEQYF | TGCGCCAGCAGTGACGTGGGACAGGGCATCCACGAGCAGTACTTC
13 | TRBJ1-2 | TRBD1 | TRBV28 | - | CASSLYRGYGYTF | TGTGCCAGCAGTTTATACAGGGGATACGGCTACACCTTC
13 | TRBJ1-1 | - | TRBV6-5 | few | CASRSSADTEAFF | TGTGCCAGCAGATCGTCGGCGGACACTGAAGCTTTCTTT
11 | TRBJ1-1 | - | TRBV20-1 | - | CSAPWNTEAFF | TGCAGTGCCCCCTGGAACACTGAAGCTTTCTTT
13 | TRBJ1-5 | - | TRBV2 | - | CASSGTTGQPQHF | TGTGCCAGCAGCGGAACGACAGGTCAGCCCCAGCATTTT
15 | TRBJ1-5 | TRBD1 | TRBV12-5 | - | CASGQGQNSNQPQHF | TGTGCTAGTGGGCAGGGACAGAATTCTAATCAGCCCCAGCATTTT
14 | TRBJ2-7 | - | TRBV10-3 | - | CAISEGAASYEQYF | TGTGCCATCAGTGAAGGGGCAGCTTCCTACGAGCAGTACTTC
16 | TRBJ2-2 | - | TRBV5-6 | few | CASSFGTSRVTGELFF | TGTGCCAGCAGCTTCGGGACAAGTCGGGTCACCGGGGAGCTGTTTTTT
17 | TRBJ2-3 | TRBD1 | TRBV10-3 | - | CAIADSSTGPTTDTQYF | TGTGCCATCGCGGACTCTTCGACAGGGCCGACCACAGATACGCAGTATTTT